This T cell receptor (beta chain) appears in the sequencing data of a study of T-cell memory formation after mild COVID-19. Study-level findings and limits: What remained unconfirmed was the SARS-CoV-2 specificity of second-wave clones peaking on day 37.

Constant-segment-primed 5'RACE gave TCR alpha and TCR beta cDNA libraries with sample barcodes and UMIs. One entry per CDR3 protein results from TCRdb running MiXCR on the 5' RACE reads. The sample yields over 450,000 distinct CDR3 sequences, roughly 22% seen once. The CDR3 length is 16 residues. V was pared by 5 bases and J by 0 bases, with 14 bases between. CDR1 KGHSH and CDR2 LQKENI come from the germline V gene. On this clonotype itself: Its antigen remains unidentified.

This clonotype originated in an adult woman who had mild COVID-19 (a few samples of this study predate the infection). Cell type and time point are not known. The rearrangement joins TRBV18 to TRBJ1-5, with D hard to call. Material for sequencing was PBMCs or a T cell subset sorted from them (not recorded which). Here the CDR3 DNA reads TGTGCCAGCTCAAGGTCCTCAGGATTTAGCAATCAGCCCCAGCATTTT. Its protein is CASSRSSGFSNQPQHF.